This paragraph covers one T cell receptor (beta chain) sequence. As yet, its antigen is unknown. TCRdb passed the 5' RACE reads through MiXCR, listing each CDR3 protein once. The sample shows around 450,000 distinct CDR3 sequences, approximately 24% of them seen only once. These data come from a study of T-cell memory formation after mild COVID-19. About the study: TCR clusters were mostly donor specific. Study findings and constraints: Clones contracting across day 15 to 85 had a balanced CD4/CD8 profile; later expanding clones leaned CD4+.

Input material: PBMCs or a T cell subset sorted from them (not recorded which). The origin of this receptor is an adult woman who had mild COVID-19 (a few samples of this study predate the infection). Cell type and time point are not known.

CDR3 sequence: CASEEKSGQENIQYF. DNA of the CDR3: TGTGCCAGCGAAGAAAAAAGCGGTCAAGAGAACATTCAGTACTTC. The chain is built from TRBV7-9 and TRBJ2-4; D perhaps matches TRBD2 (5 bases). V shed 8 bases and J shed 7 bases, with 21 bases lying between them. Germline-derived CDR1 and CDR2 are SEHNR and FQNEAQ (reference sequence). CDR3 size: 15 residues. The entire variable domain, with the rest obtained from reference TRBV7-9 and TRBJ2-4, is as follows: DTGVSQNPRHKITKRGQNVTFRCDPISEHNRLYWYRQTLGQGPEFLTYFQNEAQLEKSRLLSDRFSAERPKGSFSTLEIQRTEQGDSAMYLCASEEKSGQENIQYFGAGTRLSVL.